The rows below give T cell receptor beta chains drawn from one sample of a study of blood T cells in healthy people across ages. TCRdb ran MiXCR on the 5' RACE reads and lists one entry per CDR3 protein. This table holds about 640,000 distinct CDR3 sequences, approximately 50% found once. The sample taken for sequencing was blood. The source of these receptors is a man aged 60-69 years in good health. Both conserved end residues are part of each CDR3. The D gene is left open where the match is weak.

V gene	D gene	J gene	CDR3 protein
TRBV5-1	TRBD1	TRBJ1-4	CASSTGQGANEKLFF
TRBV4-1	.	TRBJ2-5	CASSPEDSPRETQYF
TRBV7-2	TRBD1	TRBJ2-5	CASRRGQGAPETQYF
TRBV20-1	TRBD2	TRBJ2-5	CSARALGTSRGETQYF
TRBV5-1	TRBD1	TRBJ1-6	CASSRTGQDNSPLHF
TRBV7-8	TRBD2	TRBJ2-7	CASSLEISGGGYEQYF
TRBV15	.	TRBJ2-1	CATSLDRHSYNEQFF
TRBV20-1	TRBD1	TRBJ2-3	CSAVGQGAKFITDTQYF
TRBV5-6	.	TRBJ2-1	CASSFYSTGDNEQFF
TRBV11-3	.	TRBJ2-3	CASSLEQGTQYF
TRBV7-9	.	.	CASSGRGRGRETQYF
TRBV5-1	.	TRBJ1-2	CASRGGEGPGYTF
TRBV3-1	TRBD1	TRBJ1-2	CASTATGSSGYTF
TRBV27	.	TRBJ2-3	CASSELRGDTQYF
TRBV14	.	TRBJ2-3	CASSLDRKDTQYF
TRBV7-8	.	TRBJ1-4	CASSFSGWRGEKLFF
TRBV6-1	TRBD2	TRBJ2-1	CASSEVAGSSYNEQFF
TRBV29-1	.	TRBJ2-3	CGVEDLPSDTDTQYF
TRBV5-1	TRBD1	TRBJ2-1	CASSATGTGVEQFF
TRBV6-5	.	TRBJ2-3	CASSSYTGLGTDTQYF
TRBV28	.	.	CASSLVDGRATQYF
TRBV7-2	.	TRBJ2-1	CASSLAPWGVWNEQFF
TRBV7-2	TRBD2	TRBJ2-6	CASSFTGGAFGANVLTF
TRBV2	.	TRBJ1-2	CASSEASQIGYTF
TRBV7-2	.	TRBJ1-2	CASSPPSVGQAYGYTF
TRBV7-2	TRBD1	TRBJ2-3	CASSSDRGQPLSTDTQYF
TRBV18	.	TRBJ2-3	CASSPFDRSDTDTQYF
TRBV18	TRBD1	TRBJ2-6	CASSPGQGTNVLTF
TRBV6-6	.	TRBJ1-2	CASSTDRLRDGYTF
TRBV4-1	TRBD2	TRBJ2-7	CASSLGLAGSYEQYF
TRBV6-5	.	TRBJ2-3	CASSRTEGTDTQYF
TRBV5-1	.	TRBJ2-7	CASSLQGSGEQYF
TRBV5-5	.	TRBJ1-2	CASSDGASSDYGYTF
TRBV25-1	.	TRBJ2-2	CASSISGVFFGELFF
TRBV20-1	.	TRBJ2-7	CSATDTYEQYF
TRBV29-1	.	TRBJ2-7	CSVGKGRSSYEQYF
TRBV12-3/TRBV12-4	TRBD2	TRBJ2-5	CASRTASGGSQETQYF
TRBV25-1	TRBD2	TRBJ2-1	CASSEYTGGPRNEQFF
TRBV20-1	TRBD1	TRBJ2-1	CSAPGQVSYNEQFF
TRBV10-1	.	TRBJ1-1	CASSEQGRDEAFF
TRBV12-3/TRBV12-4	.	TRBJ2-5	CASSLRGAETQYF